This TCR beta chain was documented in a study of cytomegalovirus exposure and HLA in healthy donors. Background on the study: There were roughly 80 million unique TCRs (from HLA-typed donors) in an early data release.

As for this clone: What it binds is unknown.

The PCR used 60 Vbeta and 13 Jbeta primers. The table came from immunoSEQ multiplex PCR; TCRdb's copy has only in-frame clones and leaves some out. The top ten hold approximately 1.9% of the sample, which has 80,000 to 90,000 clones, about four fifths seen once. V lost 1 base, J lost 6 bases, and 5 bases stayed unmatched. The CDR3 runs 15 residues. Germline-derived CDR1 and CDR2 are SEHNR and FQNEAQ (reference sequence). Findings and limits, study-wide: Reports indicate that TCR beta sequences accurately predicted the HLA-A and HLA-B alleles of most subjects. There were several of the most significant clusters that appeared linked to common viral pathogens in a later analysis.

The sample taken for sequencing was PBMCs. The sequence derives from a woman under 40 in good health and CMV-seronegative. The chain joins TRBV7-9 to TRBJ2-7; 11 bases are a match to TRBD2. CDR3 sequence (DNA): TGTGCCAGCAGCTTAGTGGGACTAGCGGACGTCGAGCAGTACTTC. Translating it yields CASSLVGLADVEQYF.